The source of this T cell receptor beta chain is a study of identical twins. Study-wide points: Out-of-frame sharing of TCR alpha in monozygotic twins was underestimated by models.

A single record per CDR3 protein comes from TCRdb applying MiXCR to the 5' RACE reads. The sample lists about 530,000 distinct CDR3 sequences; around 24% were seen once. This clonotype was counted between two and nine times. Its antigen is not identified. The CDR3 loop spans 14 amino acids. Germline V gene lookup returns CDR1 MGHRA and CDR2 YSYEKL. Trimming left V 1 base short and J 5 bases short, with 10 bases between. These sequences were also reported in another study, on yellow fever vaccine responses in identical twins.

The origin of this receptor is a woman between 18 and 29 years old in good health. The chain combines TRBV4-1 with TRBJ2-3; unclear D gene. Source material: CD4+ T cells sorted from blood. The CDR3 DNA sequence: TGCGCCAGCAGCCAAGTTCTCGGTTTAGATACGCAGTATTTT. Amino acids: CASSQVLGLDTQYF.